This TCR beta chain was found in a study of CD8 T cells in ankylosing spondylitis. The V and J ends lost 2 bases and 4 bases respectively, with 8 bases between them. The CDR3 sequence is 13 residues long. The V gene's germline CDR1 is MNHEY and CDR2 SVGAGI. In its sample, this clonotype was seen a few times. TCRdb reprocessed the 5' RACE reads via MiXCR and lists one record per CDR3 protein. This table has some 150,000 distinct CDR3 sequences, under 45% appearing once. The chain recombines TRBV6-5 with TRBJ1-1; D not resolved. The clonotype originates from a male donor with ankylosing spondylitis. The sequenced sample was synovial fluid, either unsorted or a sorted T cell fraction (not recorded which). The CDR3 spells CASSYREATEAFF. DNA of the CDR3: TGTGCCAGCAGTTACAGGGAGGCCACTGAAGCTTTCTTT.